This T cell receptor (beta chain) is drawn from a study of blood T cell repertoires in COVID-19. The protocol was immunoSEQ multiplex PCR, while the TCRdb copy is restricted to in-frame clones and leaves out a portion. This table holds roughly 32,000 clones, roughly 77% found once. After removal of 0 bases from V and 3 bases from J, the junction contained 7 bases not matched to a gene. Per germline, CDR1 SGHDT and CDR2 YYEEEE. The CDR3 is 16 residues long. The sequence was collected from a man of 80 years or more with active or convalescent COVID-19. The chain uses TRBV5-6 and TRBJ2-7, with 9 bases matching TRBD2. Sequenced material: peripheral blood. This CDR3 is CASSLVSLAGNYEQYF. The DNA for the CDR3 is TGTGCCAGCAGCTTGGTCTCTCTAGCGGGAAACTACGAGCAGTACTTC.